This entry lists 4 T cell receptor beta chains sequenced from one sample in a study of technical replicates of blood from several donors. Only in-frame clones appear in the TCRdb table, and some are missing; sequencing was by immunoSEQ multiplex PCR. The data show under 70,000 clones, about 82% seen once. Sequenced input: PBMCs. Receptor source: a human donor in good health. Some clones in this sample may be carry-over from other donors' samples.

The V and J genes are TRBV4-1 and TRBJ2-7; 7 bases align to TRBD2. The V and J ends lost 3 bases and 3 bases, in that order; junction bases with no gene match: 2. Germline values: CDR1 MGHRA, CDR2 YSYEKL. The CDR3 totals 13 residues. Written as DNA, the CDR3 is TGCGCCAGCAGCCAGGGACTACTCTACGAGCAGTACTTC. As protein: CASSQGLLYEQYF.

The chain links TRBV4-2 to TRBJ1-4, with D possibly matching TRBD1 (5 bases). The CDR3 is 16 amino acids. Looked up from germline, CDR1 is LGHNA and CDR2 is YNFKEQ. V lost 0 bases to trimming and J lost 7 bases, with 15 bases between them. The DNA of the CDR3 is TGTGCCAGCAGCCAAGAATCAACGCAGGGTGGTGAAAAACTGTTTTTT. Protein product: CASSQESTQGGEKLFF.

This chain joins TRBV2 and TRBJ2-7; possibly TRBD2 for D (6 bases). CDR3 length: 14 amino acids. V was cut by 7 bases and J by 0 bases, with 13 bases left in between. CDR1 and CDR2 (germline): SNHLY, FYNNEI. The CDR3 loop is CASTAGGLSYEQYF. In nucleotides, the CDR3 is TGTGCCAGCACTGCCGGGGGTCTCTCCTACGAGCAGTACTTC.

J is TRBJ1-2 and V is TRBV7-2, with D unclear. The germline gives CDR1 SGHTA, CDR2 FQGNSA. V shed 7 bases and J shed 5 bases, with 14 bases lying between them. The CDR3 loop spans 13 amino acids. CDR3 coding DNA: TGTGCCAGCACTAATTTTCGGCGGTATGGCTACACCTTC. Translating gives CASTNFRRYGYTF.